Shown below are 8 T cell receptor beta chains from a single sample sequenced in a study of cytomegalovirus exposure and HLA in healthy donors. TCRdb's copy holds only in-frame clones and misses some; the assay was immunoSEQ multiplex PCR. Of 90,000 to 100,000 clones in the sample, 80% to 95% were seen once. Sequencing was performed on PBMCs. The origin of the receptors is a woman aged 25 to 39 in good health and CMV-seropositive.

V gene TRBV27 combines with J gene TRBJ2-4; D is perhaps TRBD1 (5 bases). The CDR3 is 15 residues long. The ends were cut back, 5 bases at V and 7 bases at J, with 18 bases in the middle. Per germline, CDR1 MNHEY and CDR2 SMNVEV (reference sequence). CDR3 bases: TGTGCCAGCAGTCCCTTTGCGGTCAGGGTCAACATTCAGTACTTC. It encodes CASSPFAVRVNIQYF.

J is TRBJ1-1 and V is TRBV5-4, with D possibly TRBD1 on 6 matching bases. This CDR3 has 13 amino acids. Trimming stripped 6 bases from V and 1 base from J, with 10 bases between. Germline V CDR1 and CDR2: SGHNT, YYREEE (reference sequence). The DNA for the CDR3 is TGTGCCAGCATGAGGGGGTCGAACACTGAAGCTTTCTTT. It encodes CASMRGSNTEAFF.

The J gene is TRBJ2-7, the V gene TRBV4-3, with 11 bases matching TRBD2. This CDR3 has 16 amino acids. Germline V gene sequence: CDR1 LGHNA, CDR2 YSLEER. V shed 0 bases and J 3 bases; nucleotides not matched to a gene: 4. The CDR3 spells CASSQDRTSGLYEQYF. The CDR3 DNA is TGCGCCAGCAGCCAAGACAGGACTAGCGGGCTCTACGAGCAGTACTTC.

The chain combines TRBV5-6 with TRBJ2-2, with TRBD1 matching over 11 bases. Trimming removed 3 bases from V and 1 base from J; junction bases left unmatched: 8. The CDR3 runs to 18 residues. Germline V lookup: CDR1 SGHDT, CDR2 YYEEEE. CDR3 residues: CASSYGQGAVMNTGELFF. CDR3 sequence (DNA): TGTGCCAGCAGCTATGGACAGGGGGCGGTGATGAACACCGGGGAGCTGTTTTTT.

The chain combines TRBV4-2 with TRBJ2-3; 7 bases are shared with TRBD1. This CDR3 comprises 19 residues. Trimming removed 0 bases from V and 0 bases from J; junction bases left unmatched: 12. Per germline, CDR1 LGHNA and CDR2 YNFKEQ. The CDR3 reads CASSQDPTSTGTSTDTQYF. As DNA, the CDR3 is TGTGCCAGCAGCCAAGATCCCACCTCGACAGGGACCAGCACAGATACGCAGTATTTT.

This clone appeared a single time. This chain links TRBV18 with TRBJ1-2, with D uncertain. V lost 2 bases and J lost 0, with 10 bases in between. Germline lookup yields CDR1 KGHSH and CDR2 LQKENI. The CDR3 spans 15 residues. CDR3 protein: CASSPLQNPNYGYTF. The CDR3 DNA sequence: TGTGCCAGCTCACCATTACAGAACCCTAACTATGGCTACACCTTC.

The chain has TRBV10-1 and TRBJ1-1, with TRBD1 as a possible D gene (6 bases). The V and J ends lost 4 bases and 5 bases respectively, with 11 bases between them. CDR1 WNHNN and CDR2 SYGVQD come from the germline V gene (reference sequence). The CDR3 runs 13 residues. CDR3 loop: CASSGQAKTEAFF. CDR3 bases: TGCGCCAGCAGTGGACAGGCTAAGACTGAAGCTTTCTTT.

The chain links TRBV6-5 to TRBJ1-1, with D uncertain. CDR3 size: 13 residues. The germline V gene encodes CDR1 MNHEY and CDR2 SVGAGI. V was trimmed by 9 bases and J by 6 bases, leaving 17 bases between them. The CDR3 loop reads CASRRAQRPEAFF. The CDR3 coding sequence is TGTGCCAGTCGCCGAGCGCAACGGCCTGAAGCTTTCTTT.